Below, 15 T cell receptor beta chains from the same sample are listed, as sequenced in a study of response to subunit inactivated influenza vaccine. MiXCR, run by TCRdb on the RT-PCR reads, gives a single entry per CDR3 protein. The sample gives approximately 530,000 distinct CDR3 sequences, 7.2% of which show up once; 10% to 15% is in the top ten. The sample here was PBMCs from blood, taken less than 30 months after vaccination. The source is a man aged 45 to 75 who received an inactivated influenza vaccine.

This clonotype was counted many times. The V and J genes are TRBV6-1 and TRBJ2-5; D perhaps matches TRBD1 (5 bases). The CDR3 has 13 residues. Germline V CDR1 and CDR2: MNHNS, SASEGT. V was pared by 6 bases and J by 2 bases, with 10 bases between. The CDR3, as DNA: TGTGCCAGCAGGGGTTACAGGCAAGAGACCCAGTACTTC. It encodes CASRGYRQETQYF.

The rearrangement joins TRBV5-6 to TRBJ2-5, with a tentative D call TRBD2 (5 bases). Germline loops: CDR1 SGHDT, CDR2 YYEEEE. Trimming shortened V by 5 bases and J by 0 bases, and 14 bases separated the two germline ends. The CDR3 has 15 amino acids. The CDR3 spells CASSILRDYQETQYF. The CDR3 DNA follows: TGTGCCAGCAGTATATTGAGGGATTACCAAGAGACCCAGTACTTC.

This chain uses TRBV2 with TRBJ2-4, with unresolved D. The germline V and J ends were trimmed by 7 bases and 7 bases, with 8 bases remaining between them. Germline CDR1 SNHLY, CDR2 FYNNEI. This CDR3 is 11 amino acids long. The DNA for the CDR3 is TGTGCCAGCACTCTTGAGAACATTCAGTACTTC. It translates to CASTLENIQYF.

In its sample, this clonotype was seen a few times. This sequence joins TRBV7-8 and TRBJ2-5; D is unclear. The ends were cut back, 7 bases at V and 3 bases at J, with 9 bases in the middle. Per the germline V gene, CDR1 is SGHVS and CDR2 is FQNEAQ. CDR3 length equals 12 residues. The CDR3 is CASTLGKETQYF. The CDR3 bases are TGTGCCAGCACCCTTGGTAAAGAGACCCAGTACTTC. Complete variable domain (other parts from reference TRBV7-8 and TRBJ2-5): GAGVSQSPRYKVAKRGQDVALRCDPISGHVSLFWYQQALGQGPEFLTYFQNEAQLDKSGLPSDRFFAERPEGSVSTLKIQRTQQEDSAVYLCASTLGKETQYFGPGTRLLVL.

Notes on this clonotype: A junction end diverges from the germline sequence, so it may reflect a read error. The genes are TRBV5-6 and TRBJ2-3, with D perhaps being TRBD1 or TRBD2 (5 bases each). The germline CDR1 and CDR2 sequences are SGHDT and YYEEEE. The CDR3 runs to 12 residues. The CDR3 DNA is TGTGCCAGCAGCTTGATTGAGGGGCGTAAGCATTTT. Its protein product is CASSLIEGRKHF.

This clonotype occurred many times. V is TRBV29-1 and J is TRBJ2-1; D is perhaps TRBD1 (6 bases). The CDR3 sequence is 16 residues long. Germline CDR1 and CDR2: SQVTM and ANQGSEA. V shed 4 bases and J shed 1 base, with 17 bases lying between them. This chain's CDR3 is CSVVWGQEASYNEQFF. For the CDR3, the DNA is TGCAGCGTTGTATGGGGGCAGGAGGCTTCCTACAATGAGCAGTTCTTC.

This clonotype was recorded many times. The chain joins TRBV5-6 to TRBJ2-1; no definite D call. Trimming cost V 4 bases and J 6 bases, with 8 bases left between them. Germline V lookup: CDR1 SGHDT, CDR2 YYEEEE. CDR3 length: 12 residues. CDR3: CASSRLRNEQFF. The DNA of the CDR3 is TGTGCCAGCAGCCGGCTCCGCAATGAGCAGTTCTTC.

The chain uses TRBV19 and TRBJ2-7; 7 nucleotides align to TRBD1. Germline CDR1 is LNHDA and CDR2 is SQIVND (reference sequence). With V trimmed by 2 bases and J by 0 bases, 7 bases remained unmatched. The CDR3 sequence is 16 residues long. This CDR3 is CASSIWPGGSSYEQYF. The CDR3 DNA follows: TGTGCCAGTAGTATATGGCCAGGGGGAAGCTCCTACGAGCAGTACTTC.

V is TRBV5-4 and J is TRBJ2-5; 8 nucleotides align to TRBD2. The CDR3 extends over 15 amino acids. Unmatched junction bases numbered 6, after V lost 1 base and J lost 4 bases. Germline CDR1 is SGHNT and CDR2 is YYREEE (reference sequence). The CDR3, as DNA: TGTGCCAGCAGCTTGAGCGGGGGATTTTCAGAGACCCAGTACTTC. As protein: CASSLSGGFSETQYF.

The rearrangement joins TRBV6-5 to TRBJ1-2; D gene unclear. The CDR3 is 12 amino acids. V gave up 4 bases and J gave up 5 bases, with 8 bases separating them. The germline gives CDR1 MNHEY, CDR2 SVGAGI. The CDR3 reads CASSSPNYGYTF. In DNA, the CDR3 is TGTGCCAGCAGTTCTCCGAATTATGGCTACACCTTC.

There are many counts of this clonotype. The rearrangement joins TRBV6-5 to TRBJ2-3, with D perhaps assigned TRBD1 or TRBD2 (5 bases each). Trimming pared 4 bases from V and 5 bases from J, leaving 10 bases between. Germline CDR1 MNHEY, CDR2 SVGAGI. This CDR3 has 13 residues. CDR3 DNA: TGTGCCAGCAGTTTGGGGGATGAAGATACGCAGTATTTT. It encodes CASSLGDEDTQYF.

J is TRBJ2-5 and V is TRBV7-9; the match to TRBD1 covers 8 bases. This CDR3 contains 16 residues. Germline loops: CDR1 SEHNR, CDR2 FQNEAQ (reference sequence). V was pared by 5 bases and J by 5 bases, with 13 bases of the junction left unmatched. In DNA, the CDR3 is TGTGCCAGCAGCCGCGCACGGGCAGGGGGCGGGGAGACCCAGTACTTC. This sequence encodes CASSRARAGGGETQYF.

This clonotype came up many times. The DNA of the CDR3 is TGTGCCACCAGCAGAGATGTGGGACTCACCGGGGAGCTGTTTTTT. Translating it yields CATSRDVGLTGELFF. The chain is built from TRBV15 and TRBJ2-2, with D perhaps matching TRBD2 (6 bases). The CDR3 is 15 residues long. The V gene lost 0 bases and the J gene lost 4 bases, with 9 bases spanning the gap. The V gene's germline CDR1 is LNHNV and CDR2 YYDKDF (reference sequence).

The genes are TRBV24-1 and TRBJ2-2; 7 bases fit TRBD1. The germline CDR1 and CDR2 sequences are KGHDR and SFDVKD. Trimming took 0 bases from V and 3 from J; bases not matched to a gene: 6. CDR3 length: 17 amino acids. The CDR3 loop is CATSDLPDRLDTGELFF. The CDR3 coding sequence is TGTGCCACCAGTGATTTGCCGGACAGGTTGGACACCGGGGAGCTGTTTTTT.

The chain combines TRBV6-1 with TRBJ2-1; 7 nucleotides line up with TRBD2. This CDR3 is 15 amino acids long. V lost 10 bases and J lost 2; bases outside the gene matches: 11. Germline loops: CDR1 MNHNS, CDR2 SASEGT. The DNA for the CDR3 is TGTGCCACCCGTCGGGAGACTAGCCCCTACAATGAGCAGTTCTTC. Protein product: CATRRETSPYNEQFF.